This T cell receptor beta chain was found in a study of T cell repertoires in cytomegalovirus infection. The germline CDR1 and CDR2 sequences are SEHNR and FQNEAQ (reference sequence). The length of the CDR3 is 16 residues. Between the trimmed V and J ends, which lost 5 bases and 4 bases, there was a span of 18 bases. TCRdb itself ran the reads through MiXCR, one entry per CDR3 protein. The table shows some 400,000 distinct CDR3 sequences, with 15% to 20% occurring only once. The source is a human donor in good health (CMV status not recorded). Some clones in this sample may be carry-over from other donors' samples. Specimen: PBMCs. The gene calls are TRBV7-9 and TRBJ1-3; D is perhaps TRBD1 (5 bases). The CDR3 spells CASSADPRGRGNTIYF. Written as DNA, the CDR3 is TGTGCCAGCAGCGCCGACCCCCGGGGCCGGGGAAACACCATATATTTT.